This T cell receptor (beta chain) was documented in a study of T-cell memory formation after mild COVID-19. Study outcomes and limitations: The pre-infection memory compartment contained some responding clones, suggesting cross-reactive memory joined. Second-wave clones with a day 37 peak had unconfirmed SARS-CoV-2 specificity. CD4/CD8 balance held among clones contracting day 15 to 85, and later expanders leaned CD4+.

Trimming stripped 3 bases from V and 2 bases from J, with 11 bases between. The CDR3 contains 14 residues. This clonotype was seen more than once but under ten times. Antigen specificity is unknown. Employing constant-segment primers, 5'RACE generated TCR alpha and TCR beta cDNA libraries bearing sample barcodes and UMIs. TCRdb used MiXCR to reprocess the 5' RACE reads, holding one entry per CDR3 protein. The repertoire consists of under 300,000 distinct CDR3 sequences, with around a tenth occurring once and the leading ten covering roughly 21%. Sample: PBMCs or a T cell subset sorted from them (not recorded which). This rearrangement joins TRBV12-3 or TRBV12-4 to TRBJ2-7; TRBD1 might be the D (5 bases). The TCR was taken from a man aged 18 to 30 who had mild COVID-19 (a few samples of this study predate the infection). Cell type and time point are not known. This CDR3 reads CASSLQGIPYEQYV. As DNA, the CDR3 is TGTGCCAGCAGTTTGCAGGGAATTCCCTACGAGCAGTACGTC.